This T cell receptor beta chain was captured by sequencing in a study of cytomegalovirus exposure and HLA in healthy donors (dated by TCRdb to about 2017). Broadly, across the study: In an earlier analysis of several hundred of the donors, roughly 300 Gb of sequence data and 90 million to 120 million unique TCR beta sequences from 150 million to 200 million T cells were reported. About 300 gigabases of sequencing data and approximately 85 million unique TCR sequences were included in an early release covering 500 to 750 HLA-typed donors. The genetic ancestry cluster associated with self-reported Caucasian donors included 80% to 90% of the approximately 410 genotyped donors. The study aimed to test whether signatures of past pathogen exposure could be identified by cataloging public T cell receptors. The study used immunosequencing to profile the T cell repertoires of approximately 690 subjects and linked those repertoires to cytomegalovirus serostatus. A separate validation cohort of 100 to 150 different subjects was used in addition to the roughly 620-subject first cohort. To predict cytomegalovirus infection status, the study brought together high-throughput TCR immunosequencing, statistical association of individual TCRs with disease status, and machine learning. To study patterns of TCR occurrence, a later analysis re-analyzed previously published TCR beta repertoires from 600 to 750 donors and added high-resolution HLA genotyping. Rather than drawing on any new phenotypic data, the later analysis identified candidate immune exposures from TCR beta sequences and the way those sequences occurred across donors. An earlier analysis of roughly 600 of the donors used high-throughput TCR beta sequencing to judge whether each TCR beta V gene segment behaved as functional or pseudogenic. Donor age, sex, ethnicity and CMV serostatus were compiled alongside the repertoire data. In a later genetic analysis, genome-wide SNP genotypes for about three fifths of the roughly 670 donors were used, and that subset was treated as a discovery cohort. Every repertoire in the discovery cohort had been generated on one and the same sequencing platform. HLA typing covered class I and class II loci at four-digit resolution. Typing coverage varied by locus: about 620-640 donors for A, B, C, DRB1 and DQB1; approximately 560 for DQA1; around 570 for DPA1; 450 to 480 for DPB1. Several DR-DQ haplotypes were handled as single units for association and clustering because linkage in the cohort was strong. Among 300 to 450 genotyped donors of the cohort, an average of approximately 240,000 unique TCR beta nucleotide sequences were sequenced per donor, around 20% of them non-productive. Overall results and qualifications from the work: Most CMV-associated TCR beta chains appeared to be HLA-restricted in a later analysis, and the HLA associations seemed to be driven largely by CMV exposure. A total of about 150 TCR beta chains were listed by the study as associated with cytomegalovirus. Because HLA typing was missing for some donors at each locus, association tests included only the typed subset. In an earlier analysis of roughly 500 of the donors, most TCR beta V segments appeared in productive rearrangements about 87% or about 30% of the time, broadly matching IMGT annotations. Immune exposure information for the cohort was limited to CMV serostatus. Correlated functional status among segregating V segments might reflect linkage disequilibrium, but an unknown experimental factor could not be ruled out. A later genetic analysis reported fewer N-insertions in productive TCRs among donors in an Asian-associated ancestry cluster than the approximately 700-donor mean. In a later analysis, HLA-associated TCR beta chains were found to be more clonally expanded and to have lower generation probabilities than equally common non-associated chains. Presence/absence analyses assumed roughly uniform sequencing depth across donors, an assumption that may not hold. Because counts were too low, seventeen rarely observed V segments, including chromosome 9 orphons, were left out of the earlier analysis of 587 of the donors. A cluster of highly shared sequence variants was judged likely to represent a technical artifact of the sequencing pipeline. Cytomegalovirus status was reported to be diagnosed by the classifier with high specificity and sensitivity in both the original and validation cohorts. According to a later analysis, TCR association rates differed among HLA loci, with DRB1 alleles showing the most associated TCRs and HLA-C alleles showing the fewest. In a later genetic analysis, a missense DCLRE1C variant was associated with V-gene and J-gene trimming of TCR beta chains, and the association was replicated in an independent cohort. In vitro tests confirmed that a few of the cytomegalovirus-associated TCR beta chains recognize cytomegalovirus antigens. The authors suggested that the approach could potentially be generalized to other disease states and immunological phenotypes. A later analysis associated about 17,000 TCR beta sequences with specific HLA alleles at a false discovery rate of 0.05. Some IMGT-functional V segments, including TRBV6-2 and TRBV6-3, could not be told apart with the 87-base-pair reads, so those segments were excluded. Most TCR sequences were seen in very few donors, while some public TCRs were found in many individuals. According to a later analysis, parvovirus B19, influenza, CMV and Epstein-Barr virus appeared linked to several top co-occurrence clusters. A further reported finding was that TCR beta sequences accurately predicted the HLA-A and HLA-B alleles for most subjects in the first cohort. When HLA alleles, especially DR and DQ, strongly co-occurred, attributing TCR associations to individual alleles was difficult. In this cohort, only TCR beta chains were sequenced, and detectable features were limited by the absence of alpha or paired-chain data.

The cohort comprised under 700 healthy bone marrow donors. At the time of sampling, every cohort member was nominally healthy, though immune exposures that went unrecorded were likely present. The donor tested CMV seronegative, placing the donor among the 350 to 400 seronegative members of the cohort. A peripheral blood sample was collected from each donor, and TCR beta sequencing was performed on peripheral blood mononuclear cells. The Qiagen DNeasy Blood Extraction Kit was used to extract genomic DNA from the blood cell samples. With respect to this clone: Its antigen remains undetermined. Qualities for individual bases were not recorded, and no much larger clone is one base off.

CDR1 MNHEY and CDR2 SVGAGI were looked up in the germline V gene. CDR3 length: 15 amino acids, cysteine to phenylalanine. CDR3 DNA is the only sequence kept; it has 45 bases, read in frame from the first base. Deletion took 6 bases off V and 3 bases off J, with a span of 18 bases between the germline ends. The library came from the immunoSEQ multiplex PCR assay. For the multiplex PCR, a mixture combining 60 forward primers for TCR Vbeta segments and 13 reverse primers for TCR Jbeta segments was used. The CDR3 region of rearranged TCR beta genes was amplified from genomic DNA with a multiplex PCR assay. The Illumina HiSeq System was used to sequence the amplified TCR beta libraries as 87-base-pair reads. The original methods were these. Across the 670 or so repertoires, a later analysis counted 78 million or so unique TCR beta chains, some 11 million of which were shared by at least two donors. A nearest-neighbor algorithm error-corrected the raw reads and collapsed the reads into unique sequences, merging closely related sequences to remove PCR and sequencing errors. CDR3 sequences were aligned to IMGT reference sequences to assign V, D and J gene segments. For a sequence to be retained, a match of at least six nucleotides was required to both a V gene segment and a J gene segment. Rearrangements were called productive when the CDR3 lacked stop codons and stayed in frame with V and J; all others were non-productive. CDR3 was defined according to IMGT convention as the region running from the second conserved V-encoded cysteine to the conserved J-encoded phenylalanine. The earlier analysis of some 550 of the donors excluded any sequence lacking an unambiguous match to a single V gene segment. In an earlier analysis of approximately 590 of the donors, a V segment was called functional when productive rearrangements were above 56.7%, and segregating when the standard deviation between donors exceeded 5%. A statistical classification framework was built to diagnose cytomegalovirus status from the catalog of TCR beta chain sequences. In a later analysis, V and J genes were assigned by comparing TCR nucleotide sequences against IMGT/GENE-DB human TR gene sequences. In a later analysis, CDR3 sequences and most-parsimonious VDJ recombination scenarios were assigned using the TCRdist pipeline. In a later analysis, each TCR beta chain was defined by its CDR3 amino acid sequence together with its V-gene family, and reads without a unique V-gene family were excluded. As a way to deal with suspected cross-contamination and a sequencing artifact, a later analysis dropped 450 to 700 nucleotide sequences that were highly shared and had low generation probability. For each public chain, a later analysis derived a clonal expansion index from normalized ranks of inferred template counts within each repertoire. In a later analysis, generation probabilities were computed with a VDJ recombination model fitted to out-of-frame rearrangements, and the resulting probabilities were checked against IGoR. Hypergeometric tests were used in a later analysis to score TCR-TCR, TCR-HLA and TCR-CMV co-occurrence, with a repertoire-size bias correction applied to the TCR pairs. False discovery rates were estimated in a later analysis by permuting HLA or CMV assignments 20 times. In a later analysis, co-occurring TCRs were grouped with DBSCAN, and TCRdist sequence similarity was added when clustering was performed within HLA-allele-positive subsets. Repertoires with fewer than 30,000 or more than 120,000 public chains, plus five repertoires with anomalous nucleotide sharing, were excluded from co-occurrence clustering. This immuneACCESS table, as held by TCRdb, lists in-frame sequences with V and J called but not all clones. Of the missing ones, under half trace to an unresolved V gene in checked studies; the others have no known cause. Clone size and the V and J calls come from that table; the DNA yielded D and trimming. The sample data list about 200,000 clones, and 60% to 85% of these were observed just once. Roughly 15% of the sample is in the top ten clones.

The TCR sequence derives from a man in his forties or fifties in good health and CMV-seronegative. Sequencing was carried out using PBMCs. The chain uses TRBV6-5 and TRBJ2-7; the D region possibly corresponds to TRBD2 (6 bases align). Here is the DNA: TGTGCCAGCAGCTCCACTAGCCTCCCCAACTACGAGCAGTACTTC. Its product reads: CASSSTSLPNYEQYF.